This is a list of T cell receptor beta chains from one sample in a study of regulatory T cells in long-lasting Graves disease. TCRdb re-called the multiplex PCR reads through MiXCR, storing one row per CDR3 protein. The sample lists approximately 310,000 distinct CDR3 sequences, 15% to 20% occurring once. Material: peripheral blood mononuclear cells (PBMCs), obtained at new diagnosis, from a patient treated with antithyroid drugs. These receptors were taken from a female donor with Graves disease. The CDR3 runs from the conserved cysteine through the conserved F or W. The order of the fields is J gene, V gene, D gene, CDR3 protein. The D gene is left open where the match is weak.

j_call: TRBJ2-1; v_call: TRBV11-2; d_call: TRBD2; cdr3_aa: CASSRTSGRAGEQFF
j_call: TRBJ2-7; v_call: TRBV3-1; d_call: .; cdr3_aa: CASSQGITQHYEQYF
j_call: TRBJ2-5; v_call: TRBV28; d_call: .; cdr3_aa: CASSSTSNQETQYF
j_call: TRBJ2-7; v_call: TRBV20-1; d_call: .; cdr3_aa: CSATQEVAYEQYF
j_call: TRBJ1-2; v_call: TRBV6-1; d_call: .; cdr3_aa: CASSISAGEQAPYGYTF
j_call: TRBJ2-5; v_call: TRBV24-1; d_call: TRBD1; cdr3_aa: CATEDRDETQYF
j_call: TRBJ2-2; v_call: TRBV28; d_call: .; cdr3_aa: CASSSHYPGELFF
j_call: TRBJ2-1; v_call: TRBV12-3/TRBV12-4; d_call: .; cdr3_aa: CATPTVSGTNEQFF
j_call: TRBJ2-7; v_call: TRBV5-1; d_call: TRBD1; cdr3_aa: CASSPITGDPYEQYF
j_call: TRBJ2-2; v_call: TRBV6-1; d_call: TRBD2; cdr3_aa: CASSGRGREGLGELFF
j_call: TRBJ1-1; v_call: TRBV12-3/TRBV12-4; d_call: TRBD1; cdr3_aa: CASSPTGGGQNTEAFF
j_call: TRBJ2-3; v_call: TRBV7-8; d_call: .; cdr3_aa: CASSFGPITALRGGDTQYF
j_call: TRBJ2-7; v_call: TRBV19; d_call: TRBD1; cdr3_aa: CASRPGTGASYEQCF
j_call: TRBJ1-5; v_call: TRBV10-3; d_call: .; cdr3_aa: CAISARDLQPQHF
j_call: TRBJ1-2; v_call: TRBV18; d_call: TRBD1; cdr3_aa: CASSAGTANWGYTF
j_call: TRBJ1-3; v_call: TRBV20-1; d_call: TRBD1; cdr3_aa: CSAREGDSRNTIYF
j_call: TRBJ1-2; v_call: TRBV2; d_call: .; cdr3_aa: CASSEMGGYYGYTF
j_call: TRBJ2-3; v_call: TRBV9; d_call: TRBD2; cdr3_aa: CASSVFPREATDTQYF
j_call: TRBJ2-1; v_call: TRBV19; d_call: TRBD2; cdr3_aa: CASSMAASGSNEQFF
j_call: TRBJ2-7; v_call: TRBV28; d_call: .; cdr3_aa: CASSPSLGQIFVEQYF
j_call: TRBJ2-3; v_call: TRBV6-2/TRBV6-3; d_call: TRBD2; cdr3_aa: CASSLRTSGSSPDTQYF
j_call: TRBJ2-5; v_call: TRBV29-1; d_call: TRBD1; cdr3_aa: CSVRDRGRGETQYF
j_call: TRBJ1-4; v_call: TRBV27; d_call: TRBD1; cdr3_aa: CASSQGTGGQKLFF
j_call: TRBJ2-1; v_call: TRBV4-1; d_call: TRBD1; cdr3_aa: CASSQDPFRDRSSYNEQFF
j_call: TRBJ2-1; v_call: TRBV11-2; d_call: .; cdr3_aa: CASSLNNEQLF